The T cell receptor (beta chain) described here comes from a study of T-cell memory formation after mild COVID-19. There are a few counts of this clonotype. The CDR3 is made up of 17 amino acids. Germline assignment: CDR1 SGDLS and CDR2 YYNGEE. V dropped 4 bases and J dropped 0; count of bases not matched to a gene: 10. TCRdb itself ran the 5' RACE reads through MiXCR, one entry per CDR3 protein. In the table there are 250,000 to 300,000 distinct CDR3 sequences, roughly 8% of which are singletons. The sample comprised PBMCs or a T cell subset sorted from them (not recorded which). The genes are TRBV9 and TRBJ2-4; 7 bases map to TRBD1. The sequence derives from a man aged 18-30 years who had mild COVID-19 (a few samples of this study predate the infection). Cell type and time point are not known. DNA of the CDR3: TGTGCCAGCAGCCTACCGGACAGGTTGGCAGCCAAAAACATTCAGTACTTC. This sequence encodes CASSLPDRLAAKNIQYF.